What follows are 4 T cell receptor beta chains derived from one specimen sequenced in a study of shared clonotypes between healthy human individuals. The repertoire was sequenced with immunoSEQ multiplex PCR; TCRdb's copy has only in-frame clones and lacks some. The sample has around 600,000 clones; around 97% are singletons. The material sequenced was naive CD4+ T cells sorted from blood. Noted subset: CD45RA+ positively selected. The receptors were gathered from a woman aged 25 to 39 in good health.

V usage is TRBV7-9 and J usage is TRBJ2-7; 8 bases agree with TRBD2. Germline CDR1 is SEHNR and CDR2 is FQNEAQ (reference sequence). CDR3 length equals 16 residues. Trimming at V came to 5 bases and at J to 3 bases, leaving 12 bases not matched to a gene. This chain's CDR3 is CASSPGGLGGFYEQYF. In nucleotides, the CDR3 is TGTGCCAGCAGCCCCGGGGGACTAGGCGGCTTCTACGAGCAGTACTTC.

A single count supports this clone. As DNA, the CDR3 is TGTGCCAGCAGCGTAGTAGGGACAAGGAATCAGCCCCAGCATTTT. This translates into CASSVVGTRNQPQHF. The chain has TRBV9 and TRBJ1-5; perhaps TRBD1 as D (6 bases). Germline-derived CDR1 and CDR2 are SGDLS and YYNGEE. V was trimmed by 0 bases and J by 4 bases, leaving 11 bases between them. The CDR3 loop spans 15 amino acids.

CDR3 amino acids: CANPKAAGELIWYF. The DNA for the CDR3 is TGTGCCAACCCAAAGGCGGCCGGTGAACTTATTTGGTACTTC. The chain employs TRBV28 and TRBJ2-7; D remains ambiguous. The CDR3 length is 14 residues. Germline values: CDR1 MDHEN, CDR2 SYDVKM. V gave up 10 bases and J gave up 12 bases, with 28 bases separating them. Looking up the rest from reference TRBV28 and TRBJ2-7 gives the full variable domain: DVKVTQSSRYLVKRTGEKVFLECVQDMDHENMFWYRQDPGLGLRLIYFSYDVKMKEKGDIPEGYSVSREKKERFSLILESASTNQTSMYLCANPKAAGELIWYFGPGTRLTVT.

The rearrangement links TRBV5-5 to TRBJ1-3, with 10 bases aligning to TRBD1. After removal of 3 bases from V and 4 bases from J, the junction contained 4 bases not matched to a gene. CDR1 SGHKS and CDR2 YYEKEE come from the germline V gene (reference sequence). The CDR3 is 15 residues long. CDR3 coding DNA: TGTGCCAGCAGCTATGGGACAGGGGTAGGAAACACCATATATTTT. Translated, it gives CASSYGTGVGNTIYF. Full variable domain (rest looked up from reference TRBV5-5 and TRBJ1-3): DAGVTQSPTHLIKTRGQQVTLRCSPISGHKSVSWYQQVLGQGPQFIFQYYEKEERGRGNFPDRFSARQFPNYSSELNVNALLLGDSALYLCASSYGTGVGNTIYFGEGSWLTVV.